These T cell receptor beta chains were read from a single sample in a study of T cells in Graves' hyperthyroidism and ophthalmopathy. TCRdb re-called the multiplex PCR reads with MiXCR, one entry per CDR3 protein. The sample includes 560,000 or so distinct CDR3 sequences, about half of them seen just once. Sequencing used peripheral blood or thyroid tissue (not recorded which). These receptor sequences come from a woman younger than 35 with Graves' hyperthyroidism. Both conserved end residues are part of each CDR3. The order of the fields is clone size, V gene, D gene, J gene, CDR3 protein, CDR3 DNA. A D gene is named only where the DNA matches it firmly. Clone sizes are given selectively: once, few, many, or a class where the clone is expanded.

many	TRBV6-5	-	TRBJ1-6	CASSYRTGESPLHF	TGTGCCAGCAGTTACCGGACGGGGGAATCACCCCTCCACTTT
-	TRBV5-1	TRBD1	TRBJ1-1	CASSFQGETEAFF	TGCGCCAGCAGCTTCCAGGGGGAAACTGAAGCTTTCTTT
many	TRBV7-8	TRBD2	TRBJ2-7	CASSFGTSGTYEQYF	TGTGCCAGCAGCTTTGGGACTAGCGGGACCTACGAGCAGTACTTC
-	TRBV5-1	TRBD1	TRBJ1-1	CASSLPTRTGEANTEAFF	TGCGCCAGCAGCCTTCCAACCCGGACAGGTGAAGCGAACACTGAAGCTTTCTTT
-	TRBV25-1	-	TRBJ1-6	CASRWAAHSYNSPLHF	TGTGCCAGCAGGTGGGCCGCACACTCCTATAATTCACCCCTCCACTTT
-	TRBV3-1	-	TRBJ1-6	CASSQDPVAGDNSPLHF	TGTGCCAGCAGCCAAGATCCCGTGGCAGGGGATAATTCACCCCTCCACTTT
few	TRBV7-9	-	TRBJ1-4	CASTQDGRNEKLFF	TGTGCCAGCACTCAGGACGGTCGTAATGAAAAACTGTTTTTT
few	TRBV12-3/TRBV12-4	-	TRBJ1-3	CASSPQGQVSGNTIYF	TGTGCCAGCAGTCCTCAGGGGCAGGTCTCTGGAAACACCATATATTTT
few	TRBV10-3	-	TRBJ1-2	CASSFGGQIYGYTF	TGTGCCAGCAGTTTCGGCGGTCAGATCTATGGCTACACCTTC
-	TRBV11-1	-	TRBJ2-7	CASSLNRDTEQYF	TGTGCCAGCAGCTTGAACAGAGACACCGAGCAGTACTTC
many	TRBV12-3/TRBV12-4	-	TRBJ1-4	CASSAGIKLFF	TGTGCCAGCAGTGCCGGGATCAAACTGTTTTTT
-	TRBV10-3	-	TRBJ2-2	CAIGNPGLMNTGELFF	TGTGCCATCGGAAACCCAGGACTAATGAACACCGGGGAGCTGTTTTTT
-	TRBV25-1	TRBD1	TRBJ1-4	CASSETGGEKLFF	TGTGCCAGCAGTGAAACAGGGGGAGAAAAACTGTTTTTT
-	TRBV19	-	TRBJ2-7	CASRPLRAAGHGIYEQYF	TGTGCCAGTAGACCCCTCAGGGCCGCGGGACATGGAATCTACGAGCAGTACTTC
many	TRBV9	-	TRBJ1-5	CASSVGQVPNQPQHF	TGTGCCAGCAGCGTAGGGCAGGTTCCTAATCAGCCCCAGCATTTT
-	TRBV9	TRBD2	TRBJ2-7	CASSVGLAGGFYEQYF	TGTGCCAGCAGCGTAGGACTAGCGGGAGGGTTCTACGAGCAGTACTTC
-	TRBV7-2	-	TRBJ2-7	CASSLGWPYEQYF	TGTGCCAGCAGCTTGGGGTGGCCCTACGAGCAGTACTTC
few	TRBV7-3	-	TRBJ1-2	CASSLPGRPQSYTF	TGTGCCAGCAGCTTACCTGGCCGGCCCCAAAGCTACACCTTC
once	TRBV29-1	-	TRBJ1-4	CSVETRGNEKLFF	TGCAGCGTTGAGACGAGGGGGAATGAAAAACTGTTTTTT
few	TRBV20-1	-	TRBJ2-7	CSARAADIPFHEQYF	TGCAGTGCTAGAGCTGCAGACATCCCTTTCCACGAGCAGTACTTC
-	TRBV7-6	-	TRBJ1-4	CASSTRSTNEKLFF	TGTGCCAGCAGCACCCGGTCAACTAATGAAAAACTGTTTTTT
few	TRBV6-5	-	TRBJ2-2	CASSTAGELFF	TGTGCCAGCAGTACCGCGGGGGAGCTGTTTTTT
-	TRBV2	-	TRBJ1-2	CASSIADPHGYTF	TGTGCCAGCAGCATAGCCGACCCTCATGGCTACACCTTC
once	TRBV7-2	TRBD1	TRBJ2-7	CASSKGTGFREQYF	TGTGCCAGTAGTAAGGGGACAGGGTTCCGCGAGCAGTACTTC
many	TRBV7-2	-	TRBJ2-7	CASSGRGYEQYF	TGTGCCAGCTCGGGCAGGGGCTACGAGCAGTACTTC
many	TRBV29-1	-	TRBJ2-2	CSVAPDASGELFF	TGCAGCGTTGCTCCCGATGCGTCCGGGGAGCTGTTTTTT
-	TRBV11-3	-	TRBJ2-5	CASSLVEGRETQYF	TGTGCCAGCAGCTTAGTCGAGGGAAGGGAGACCCAGTACTTC
-	TRBV7-2	-	TRBJ2-2	CASTLGYTGELFF	TGTGCCAGCACTCTAGGCTACACCGGGGAGCTGTTTTTT
-	TRBV2	-	TRBJ2-7	CASSGTFGQTSYEQYF	TGTGCCAGCAGTGGGACTTTCGGACAGACCTCCTACGAGCAGTACTTC
few	TRBV25-1	-	TRBJ1-6	CASSYYSPAGTSPLHF	TGTGCCAGCAGTTACTACTCCCCCGCAGGGACTTCACCCCTCCACTTT
-	TRBV7-9	-	TRBJ1-1	CASSLALESEAFF	TGTGCCAGCAGCTTAGCCCTGGAGTCTGAAGCTTTCTTT
many	TRBV7-3	-	TRBJ2-5	CASSPTGIETQYF	TGTGCCAGCAGCCCCACAGGGATCGAGACCCAGTACTTC
few	TRBV19	TRBD2	TRBJ2-7	CASRPTSVSYEQYF	TGTGCCAGTCGTCCGACTAGCGTCTCCTACGAGCAGTACTTC
-	TRBV20-1	TRBD1	TRBJ2-2	CSAGTVNTGELFF	TGCAGTGCTGGGACAGTGAACACCGGGGAGCTGTTTTTT
-	TRBV10-3	-	TRBJ1-2	CASSQTVPWGYTF	TGTGCCAGCAGTCAAACAGTGCCATGGGGCTACACCTTC
few	TRBV25-1	-	TRBJ2-5	CASSHRERGETQYF	TGTGCCAGCAGCCATCGGGAGAGGGGAGAGACCCAGTACTTC
few	TRBV7-9	TRBD1	TRBJ1-2	CASSSRTGGDGYTF	TGTGCCAGCAGCTCTCGGACAGGGGGCGATGGCTACACCTTC
-	TRBV25-1	-	TRBJ1-6	CASSGPMDSPLHF	TGTGCCAGCAGTGGGCCTATGGATTCACCCCTCCACTTT
-	TRBV7-9	-	TRBJ1-4	CASSLSRRNEKLFF	TGTGCCAGCAGCTTATCGCGCAGGAATGAAAAACTGTTTTTT
-	TRBV12-3/TRBV12-4	TRBD2	TRBJ2-7	CASSLMTGLAGGPWEQYF	TGTGCCAGCAGTTTAATGACAGGACTAGCGGGAGGGCCATGGGAGCAGTACTTC
many	TRBV29-1	-	TRBJ1-4	CSVEDGPNEKLFF	TGCAGCGTTGAAGACGGACCGAATGAAAAACTGTTTTTT
-	TRBV10-3	-	TRBJ2-7	CAISESKGGRGDEQYF	TGTGCCATCAGTGAGTCGAAGGGCGGCAGGGGTGATGAGCAGTACTTC
many	TRBV20-1	TRBD2	TRBJ2-7	CSASEGLATSYEQYF	TGCAGTGCTAGTGAAGGACTAGCGACTTCCTACGAGCAGTACTTC
-	TRBV7-3	-	TRBJ1-2	CASSLSGVGRGYTF	TGTGCCAGCAGCTTATCTGGAGTGGGGAGAGGCTACACCTTC
-	TRBV29-1	-	TRBJ1-2	CSVEDSLDYGYTF	TGCAGCGTTGAGGACAGCCTCGACTATGGCTACACCTTC
-	TRBV19	-	TRBJ2-7	CASSAASSYEQYF	TGTGCCAGTAGTGCCGCCTCTTCCTACGAGCAGTACTTC
few	TRBV2	-	TRBJ1-2	CASSAEGEVRGYTF	TGTGCCAGCAGTGCTGAGGGGGAAGTCCGCGGCTACACCTTC
-	TRBV12-5	-	TRBJ2-7	CASGLVLPMQYF	TGTGCTAGTGGTTTGGTACTACCGATGCAGTACTTC
-	TRBV29-1	TRBD1	TRBJ1-3	CSVGSGQAYF	TGCAGCGTCGGGTCGGGACAGGCCTATTTT
few	TRBV20-1	-	TRBJ1-2	CSANADSPNYGYTF	TGCAGTGCTAATGCGGACAGTCCTAACTATGGCTACACCTTC
-	TRBV9	-	TRBJ2-7	CASSPRGQYEQYF	TGTGCCAGCAGCCCCAGGGGTCAATACGAGCAGTACTTC
-	TRBV2	-	TRBJ1-5	CASSPTNNQPQHF	TGTGCCAGCAGTCCGACGAATAATCAGCCCCAGCATTTT